This T cell receptor (beta chain) was identified during a study of beta chain features in type 1 diabetes (dated by TCRdb to between 2017 and 2018). Background on the whole study: Mean age, gender distribution, total cell number and subset yield did not differ between patients and healthy donors. A total of 90 million to 130 million sorted cells were examined across all samples, and a strong correlation was observed between cell number per subset and RNA yield. In the study, recently diagnosed type 1 diabetes patients and matched healthy donors were compared on the TCRB repertoires of their sorted circulating CD4+ T cell subsets. Regulatory and stem cell-like memory subsets were obtained from only 8 patients and roughly eight healthy donors, while naive and central memory subsets were obtained from all 30 or so donors. What the study reported, not specific to this receptor: In all four CD4+ subsets, TCRB CDR3 length was moderately but significantly shorter in type 1 diabetes patients. At VDJ recombination sites, patients with type 1 diabetes made fewer insertions and deleted more nucleotides, a pattern implying thymic rearrangement abnormalities. Because the HLA sub-analyses included only small numbers of individuals, any influence of HLA type on TCRB rearrangement was left unresolved. Naive, central memory and regulatory TCRB repertoires appeared to be more alike among patients than among healthy donors. Sequencing cDNA rather than genomic DNA could over-represent highly expressing activated cells, although activation and CD3 levels did not differ between groups. PCR may preferentially amplify shorter templates, but because patient and control samples were amplified and corrected together, any resulting skew would affect both groups equally.

From a lookup of the germline V gene (reference sequence), CDR1 and CDR2 are DFQATT and SNEGSKA. Trimmed from V: 6 bases; trimmed from J: 14 bases; junction bases lacking a gene match: 5. From its cysteine to its phenylalanine, the CDR3 spans 11 amino acids. CDR3 DNA is the only sequence kept; it has 33 bases, read in frame from the first base. The entire amount of isolated RNA was reverse transcribed using the High Capacity cDNA Reverse Transcription Kit, so the sequenced TCRB transcripts were expressed ones. Deep immunoSEQ sequencing was performed on naive, central memory and regulatory T cell samples, with an average of roughly 3.5 million total reads per sample. After sorted cells were lysed in RLT buffer, RNA was extracted with DNase-treated RNeasy Micro or Mini kits, with the choice depending on cell number. To prevent cross-contamination, every cell subset was processed on its own, while patient and healthy donor samples were processed together. Using the immunoSEQ multiplex PCR, TCRB sequences were amplified from cDNA into 87-bp fragments spanning the CDR3 region. Amplicons were sequenced on the Illumina HiSeq platform. The authors' analysis ran thus. PCR bias was computationally corrected using synthetic template baselines, reads within Hamming distance 2 were collapsed, and singletons that could not be merged were discarded. Reads were aligned to IMGT to assign V, D and J genes, CDR3 length, and insertions or deletions at six rearrangement sites. Clonotype counts were normalized to sorted cell number within each subset before computing true diversity and Gini coefficients with the tcR R package. The overlap coefficient, calculated on TCRB nucleotide sequences, was used to measure repertoire sharing. Out-of-frame TCRB sequences from naive cells were analyzed as a proxy for the pre-selection repertoire. TCRdb retrieved this table from immuneACCESS and kept in-frame rearrangements only. Not all clones are present; in checked studies, unresolved V genes account for under half, and no reason is known for the remainder. The DNA was the basis for D and trimming; V, J and clone size are from that table. The sample table holds 900,000 or so clones, of which about a sixth were seen once. The ten largest clones represent about 0.025% of the sample.

From each donor, a single peripheral blood sample of about 120 mL on average was drawn into heparinised tubes. Using a panel that included CD45RO, CCR7, CD25, CD127, CD95 and CD27, naive, central memory, regulatory and stem cell-like memory CD4+ T cells were sorted on a BD FACSAria II. Purity was above 95% for every sorted population. PBMCs were isolated immediately by Lymphoprep density gradient centrifugation and stained directly without culture. So that batch effects would be minimized, each experiment stained and sorted samples in pairs, pairing one healthy donor with one patient. This clone has just a few counts. This receptor's antigen is unknown. The record has no base qualities; no much larger clone is one base away.

The clonotype originates from a young woman in good health. Sequenced input: naive CD4+ T cells from blood. Per the publication, the cell subset or site label means: true naive CD4+ T cells. Recombination linked TRBV20-1 to TRBJ2-1; 12 central nucleotides agree with TRBD2. In nucleotide form, the sequence is TGCAGTGCATCTAGCGGGAGGGCTGAGTTCTTC. The resulting protein is CSASSGRAEFF.